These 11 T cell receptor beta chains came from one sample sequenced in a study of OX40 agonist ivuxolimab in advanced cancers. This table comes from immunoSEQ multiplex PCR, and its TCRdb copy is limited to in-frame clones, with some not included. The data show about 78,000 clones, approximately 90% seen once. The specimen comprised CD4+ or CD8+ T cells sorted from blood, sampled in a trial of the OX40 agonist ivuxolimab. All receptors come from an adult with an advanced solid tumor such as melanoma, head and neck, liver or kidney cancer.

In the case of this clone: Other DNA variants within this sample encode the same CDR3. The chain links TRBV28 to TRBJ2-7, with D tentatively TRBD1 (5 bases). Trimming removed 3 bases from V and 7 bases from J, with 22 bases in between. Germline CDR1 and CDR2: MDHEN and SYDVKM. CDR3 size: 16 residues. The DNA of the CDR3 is TGTGCCAGCAGTTTCCCCGGGCAGGGCGGCGTGGGGGAGCAGTACTTC. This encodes CASSFPGQGGVGEQYF.

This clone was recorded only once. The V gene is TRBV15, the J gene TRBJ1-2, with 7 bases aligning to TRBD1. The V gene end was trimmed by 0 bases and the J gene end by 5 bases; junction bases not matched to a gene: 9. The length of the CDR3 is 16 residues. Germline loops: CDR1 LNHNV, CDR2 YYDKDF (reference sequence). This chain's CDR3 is CATSREGQGGLYGYTF. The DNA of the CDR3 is TGTGCCACCAGCAGAGAGGGGCAGGGGGGCCTTTATGGCTACACCTTC.

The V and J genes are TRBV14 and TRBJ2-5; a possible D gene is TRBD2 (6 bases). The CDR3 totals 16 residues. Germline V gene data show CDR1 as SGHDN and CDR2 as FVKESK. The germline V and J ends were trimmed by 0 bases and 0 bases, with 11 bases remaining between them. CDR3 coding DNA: TGTGCCAGCAGCCAAGATTGGAGGGAGTACCAAGAGACCCAGTACTTC. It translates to CASSQDWREYQETQYF.

The CDR3 region has the DNA TGTGCCAGCAGCCCAGGACAGGCGTTAGGCATTCAGTACTTC. It is translated as CASSPGQALGIQYF. The chain is built from TRBV7-9 and TRBJ2-4; 7 bases fit TRBD1. Trimming cost V 5 bases and J 9 bases; bases outside gene matches: 10. CDR3 length: 14 residues. Germline CDR1 and CDR2: SEHNR and FQNEAQ (reference sequence).

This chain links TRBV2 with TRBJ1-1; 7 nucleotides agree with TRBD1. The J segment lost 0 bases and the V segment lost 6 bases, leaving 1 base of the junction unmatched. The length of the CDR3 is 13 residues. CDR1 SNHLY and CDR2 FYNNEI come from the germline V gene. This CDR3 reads CASRGQLNTEAFF. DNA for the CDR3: TGTGCCAGCAGGGGACAGTTGAACACTGAAGCTTTCTTT.

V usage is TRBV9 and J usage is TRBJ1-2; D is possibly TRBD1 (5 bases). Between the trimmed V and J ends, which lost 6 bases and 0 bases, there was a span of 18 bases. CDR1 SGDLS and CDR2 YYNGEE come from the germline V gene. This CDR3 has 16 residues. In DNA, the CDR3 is TGTGCCAGCACGGCGGGGGAGGGAAAAACTAACTATGGCTACACCTTC. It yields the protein CASTAGEGKTNYGYTF.

The CDR3 sequence is CASSLQGVSSYEQYF. CDR3 bases: TGCGCCAGCAGCTTACAGGGGGTGTCCTCCTACGAGCAGTACTTC. The chain couples TRBV5-1 to TRBJ2-7, with TRBD1 matching over 8 bases. With V trimmed by 2 bases and J by 0 bases, 4 bases remained unmatched. Germline lookup yields CDR1 SGHRS and CDR2 YFSETQ. CDR3 length: 15 amino acids.

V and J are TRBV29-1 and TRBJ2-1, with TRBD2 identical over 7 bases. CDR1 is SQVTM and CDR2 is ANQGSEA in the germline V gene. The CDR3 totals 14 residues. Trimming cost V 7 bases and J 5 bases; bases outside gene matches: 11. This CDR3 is CSAFRREGNNEQFF. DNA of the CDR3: TGCAGCGCCTTCCGCAGGGAGGGCAACAATGAGCAGTTCTTC.

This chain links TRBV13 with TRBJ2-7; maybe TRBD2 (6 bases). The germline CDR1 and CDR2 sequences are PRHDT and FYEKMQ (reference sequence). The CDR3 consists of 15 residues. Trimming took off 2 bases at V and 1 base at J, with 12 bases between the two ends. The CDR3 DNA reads TGTGCCAGCAGCTTATTGGTAGCGGATTCCTACGAGCAGTACTTC. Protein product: CASSLLVADSYEQYF. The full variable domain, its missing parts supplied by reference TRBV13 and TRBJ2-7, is AAGVIQSPRHLIKEKRETATLKCYPIPRHDTVYWYQQGPGQDPQFLISFYEKMQSDKGSIPDRFSAQQFSDYHSELNMSSLELGDSALYFCASSLLVADSYEQYFGPGTRLTVT.

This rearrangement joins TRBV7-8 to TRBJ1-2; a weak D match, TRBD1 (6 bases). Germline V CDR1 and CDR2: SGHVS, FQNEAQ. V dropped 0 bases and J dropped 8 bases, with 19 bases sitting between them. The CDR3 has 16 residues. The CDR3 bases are TGTGCCAGCAGCTTAGCTAGGATCGCAGGGGAGCGAGGCTACACCTTC. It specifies CASSLARIAGERGYTF.

The CDR3 sequence is CASSFSSPSSPLHF. As DNA, the CDR3 is TGTGCCAGCAGCTTTAGTTCCCCATCCTCACCCCTCCACTTT. The rearrangement joins TRBV11-2 to TRBJ1-6; D is unclear. The V gene's germline CDR1 is SGHAT and CDR2 FQNNGV. The germline V and J ends were trimmed by 3 bases and 10 bases, with 13 bases remaining between them. The CDR3 extends over 14 amino acids.